The 13 T cell receptor beta chains below were found in one sample sequenced in a study of T cell repertoires in cytomegalovirus infection. These receptors are not linked to any known antigen. A single record per CDR3 protein comes from TCRdb applying MiXCR to the reads. The sample records roughly 860,000 distinct CDR3 sequences, 32% being singletons. The sequences come from cultured CD8+ T cells from PBMCs, collected from culture after CMV antigen stimulation. The receptors come from a human donor in good health (CMV status not recorded). Some clones in this sample may be carry-over from other donors' samples.

This clonotype was seen a few times. The DNA of the CDR3 is TGTGCCAGCAGTGTTTTGGGGAACACTGAAGCTTTCTTT. This encodes CASSVLGNTEAFF. This chain connects TRBV6-1 to TRBJ1-1, with D uncertain. Trimming removed 4 bases at V and 1 base at J, with 7 bases between. CDR3 length equals 13 residues. Germline V gene sequence: CDR1 MNHNS, CDR2 SASEGT.

This clonotype was counted between two and nine times. One end of the junction is discordant with germline, which a read error may explain. The V and J genes are TRBV3-1 and TRBJ2-1, with D perhaps being TRBD1 or TRBD2 (5 bases each). The germline V gene encodes CDR1 LGHDT and CDR2 YNNKEL (reference sequence). This CDR3 spans 16 amino acids. The CDR3 here is CASSQEGGDRNNEQFF. CDR3 sequence (DNA): TGTGCCAGTAGCCAAGAAGGAGGAGACAGAAACAATGAGCAGTTCTTC.

This clonotype was recorded at least ten times. The rearrangement joins TRBV11-3 to TRBJ2-1; 9 positions match TRBD2. The CDR3 has 14 residues. The germline CDR1 and CDR2 sequences are SGHNT and YENEEA. The J segment lost 7 bases and the V segment lost 3 bases, leaving 4 bases of the junction unmatched. CDR3 in amino acids: CASSLYSGGNEQFF. The CDR3 DNA reads as TGTGCCAGCAGCTTGTATAGCGGGGGAAATGAGCAGTTCTTC.

This clonotype was counted between two and nine times. The V gene is TRBV12-3 or TRBV12-4, the J gene TRBJ2-7, with 8 bases aligning to TRBD2. The length of the CDR3 is 14 residues. Losses at the gene ends were 2 bases for V and 5 bases for J; bases not matched to a gene: 5. The CDR3 sequence: CASSLRAGGDEQYF. The CDR3 nucleotides are TGTGCCAGCAGTTTAAGGGCCGGGGGGGACGAGCAGTACTTC.

The chain joins TRBV4-1 to TRBJ1-2, with 8 nucleotides matching TRBD1. V trimming: 1 base; J trimming: 5 bases; junction bases outside the gene matches: 6. The germline gives CDR1 MGHRA, CDR2 YSYEKL. The CDR3 length is 15 residues. CDR3 coding DNA: TGCGCCAGCAGCCAAGCGGACAGGGCCGATTATGGCTACACCTTC. This translates into CASSQADRADYGYTF.

The chain is built from TRBV4-2 and TRBJ1-2, with 8 positions matching TRBD1. J was trimmed by 5 bases and V by 0 bases; bases with no gene match: 5. This CDR3 spans 15 amino acids. Germline CDR1 and CDR2: LGHNA and YNFKEQ. CDR3 amino acids: CASSQEGGTGYGYTF. Here the CDR3 DNA reads TGTGCCAGCAGCCAAGAAGGGGGGACAGGTTATGGCTACACCTTC.

This chain uses TRBV6-1 with TRBJ2-1; D unclear. CDR3 size: 13 residues. Trimming removed 1 base at V and 8 bases at J, with 9 bases between. Germline V CDR1 and CDR2: MNHNS, SASEGT. CDR3 region: CASSEVRGDEQFF. Here the CDR3 DNA reads TGTGCCAGCAGTGAAGTGCGAGGCGATGAGCAGTTCTTC.

The chain couples TRBV29-1 to TRBJ2-5, with D perhaps matching TRBD1 (6 bases). Trimming took off 5 bases at V and 5 bases at J, with 12 bases between the two ends. Germline CDR1 and CDR2: SQVTM and ANQGSEA. This CDR3 comprises 12 residues. The chain's CDR3 is CSVRTGMETQYF. The DNA of the CDR3 is TGCAGCGTTCGTACAGGGATGGAGACCCAGTACTTC.

Turning to this clonotype: A read error is possible here, since a much larger clone lies one base away. The rearrangement joins TRBV5-4 to TRBJ2-5; TRBD1 matches at 9 bases. The CDR3 runs 13 residues. CDR1 is SGHNT, CDR2 YYREEE, per germline (reference sequence). CDR3 DNA sequence: TGTGTCAGCAGCTGGACAGGGGAAGAGACCCAGTACTTC. Translating it yields CVSSWTGEETQYF.

A word on this clonotype: Because the CDR3's place on the DNA is in doubt, the DNA is left out and the CDR3 is given as listed by TCRdb. The chain carries TRBV7-2 and TRBJ2-1; TRBD1 is taken as the D call from the table, unchecked against the DNA. Ends included, the CDR3 has 21 residues. The germline gives CDR1 SGHTA, CDR2 FQGNSA. CDR3 protein: CASSFYICSAPWERDYNEQFF.

There are a few counts of this clonotype. The chain links TRBV27 to TRBJ2-1; D gene ambiguous. V lost 1 base to trimming and J lost 1 base, with 11 bases between them. CDR1 is MNHEY and CDR2 is SMNVEV in the germline V gene (reference sequence). The CDR3 spans 16 residues. The CDR3 nucleotides are TGTGCCAGCAGTTTATGGACGATCTCGTCCTACAATGAGCAGTTCTTC. Translating it yields CASSLWTISSYNEQFF.

This clonotype was seen a handful of times. The chain recombines TRBV2 with TRBJ2-7; 8 positions match TRBD1. CDR3 size: 14 residues. CDR1 is SNHLY, CDR2 FYNNEI, per germline. The V and J ends lost 4 bases and 4 bases, in that order; junction bases with no gene match: 6. In nucleotides, the CDR3 is TGTGCCAGCAGTGGAGGGACAGGCCCATACGAGCAGTACGTC. Translated, it gives CASSGGTGPYEQYV.

As regards this clonotype: A much larger clone lies a single base off, so this may be a read error. The J gene is TRBJ1-2, the V gene TRBV7-2; D perhaps matches TRBD1 (5 bases). The CDR3 loop spans 16 amino acids. The germline CDR1 and CDR2 sequences are SGHTA and FQGNSA. CDR3 DNA sequence: TGTGCCAGCAGCTTAGTCAGGGCACCTTCGGGCTATGACTACACCTTC. Protein product: CASSLVRAPSGYDYTF.